This T cell receptor (beta chain) was sequenced in a study of beta chain features in type 1 diabetes. Overall study results and limits: Whether TCRB rearrangement is influenced by HLA type went unresolved here.

A remark on this clone: Its antigen is not identified.

Expressed TCRB transcripts were sequenced after all isolated RNA was converted to cDNA. Repertoires were generated with immunoSEQ multiplex PCR, while TCRdb's copy carries only in-frame clones and drops some. The data hold around 330,000 clones, with more than 9.5% observed a single time. Unmatched junction bases numbered 4, after V lost 5 bases and J lost 4 bases. The CDR3 loop spans 14 amino acids. CDR1 is SGHNT and CDR2 is YENEEA in the germline V gene. This receptor was taken from a woman between 25 and 40 years old in good health. Sequences were obtained from naive CD4+ T cells from blood. The chain is built from TRBV11-3 and TRBJ2-2; 7 bases align to TRBD1. This chain's CDR3 is CASSPRGLTGELFF. CDR3 DNA: TGTGCCAGCAGCCCTAGGGGGCTCACCGGGGAGCTGTTTTTT.